The 17 T cell receptor beta chains below all came from one sample that was sequenced in a study of blood T cell repertoires in COVID-19. Assay used: immunoSEQ multiplex PCR; TCRdb lists only in-frame clones, some missing. Here the sample spans roughly 150,000 clones, 79% being singletons. What was sequenced was peripheral blood. The source of these receptors is a woman aged 55-70 years with COVID-19, enrolled during active disease.

The gene calls are TRBV19 and TRBJ1-5, with D unclear. Trimming removed 7 bases at V and 1 base at J, with 14 bases between. In germline, CDR1 is LNHDA, CDR2 SQIVND (reference sequence). The CDR3 is made up of 15 amino acids. CDR3 region: CASTLNPGSNQPQHF. The CDR3 DNA follows: TGTGCCAGTACCCTCAACCCGGGGAGCAATCAGCCCCAGCATTTT.

This clone has only one observation. This chain connects TRBV27 to TRBJ2-3; 7 nucleotides line up with TRBD2. CDR3 size: 15 residues. Germline V gene data show CDR1 as MNHEY and CDR2 as SMNVEV (reference sequence). V dropped 4 bases and J dropped 3; count of bases not matched to a gene: 7. The CDR3: CASSSPWEGTDTQYF. Written as DNA, the CDR3 is TGTGCCAGCAGTTCCCCGTGGGAGGGAACAGATACGCAGTATTTT.

The chain is built from TRBV11-2 and TRBJ2-7; TRBD1 aligns across 12 bases. The CDR3 loop spans 15 amino acids. Germline assignment: CDR1 SGHAT and CDR2 FQNNGV. V was pared by 3 bases and J by 3 bases, with 3 bases of the junction left unmatched. The CDR3 sequence: CASSFGTGGGYEQYV. CDR3 DNA: TGTGCCAGCAGCTTCGGGACAGGGGGCGGCTACGAGCAGTACGTC.

The CDR3 is CATSGVAGGKETQYF. DNA for the CDR3: TGTGCCACCAGTGGAGTAGCGGGAGGGAAAGAGACCCAGTACTTC. The V gene is TRBV24-1, the J gene TRBJ2-5; TRBD2 matches 11 bases. The length of the CDR3 is 15 residues. Germline-derived CDR1 and CDR2 are KGHDR and SFDVKD. The V segment lost 5 bases and the J segment 3 bases; nucleotides outside the gene matches: 4.

This clone was detected a few times. The chain uses TRBV19 and TRBJ2-1; possibly TRBD1 for D (7 bases). This CDR3 comprises 15 residues. CDR1 is LNHDA, CDR2 SQIVND, per germline (reference sequence). Trimming took off 5 bases at V and 4 bases at J, with 15 bases between the two ends. CDR3 amino acids: CASSPRGTEYNEQFF. CDR3 sequence (DNA): TGTGCCAGTAGTCCTCGGGGGACAGAGTACAATGAGCAGTTCTTC.

The chain couples TRBV19 to TRBJ2-3, with TRBD1 identical over 8 bases. After removal of 8 bases from V and 6 bases from J, the junction contained 16 bases not matched to a gene. This CDR3 has 16 residues. Per germline, CDR1 LNHDA and CDR2 SQIVND (reference sequence). CDR3 amino acids: CASSYPGQVSRDTQYF. The CDR3 DNA is TGTGCCAGTTCCTACCCGGGACAGGTGTCTAGGGATACGCAGTATTTT.

A word on this clone: Other DNA sequences in this sample translate to the same CDR3. This chain connects TRBV5-1 to TRBJ1-2, with 7 bases that match TRBD1. The CDR3 loop spans 15 amino acids. The V segment lost 0 bases and the J segment 0 bases; nucleotides outside the gene matches: 2. Germline V gene lookup returns CDR1 SGHRS and CDR2 YFSETQ. CDR3 in amino acids: CASSLDRGANYGYTF. The CDR3 coding sequence is TGCGCCAGCAGCTTGGACAGGGGCGCTAACTATGGCTACACCTTC.

The chain is built from TRBV14 and TRBJ1-4; D is unclear. The V gene's germline CDR1 is SGHDN and CDR2 FVKESK. Trimming cost V 1 base and J 14 bases, with 14 bases left between them. CDR3 length: 13 amino acids. As DNA, the CDR3 is TGTGCCAGCAGCCAAGTCGGAGGGAATCTCCTGTTTTTT. Encoded protein: CASSQVGGNLLFF.

The CDR3 sequence is CASSIPLSGTNTGELFF. In nucleotides, the CDR3 is TGTGCCAGTAGTATCCCCCTGAGCGGGACGAACACCGGGGAGCTGTTTTTT. This chain links TRBV19 with TRBJ2-2, with 7 bases lining up with TRBD2. The CDR3 totals 17 residues. CDR1 is LNHDA and CDR2 is SQIVND in the germline V gene (reference sequence). The V gene end was trimmed by 3 bases and the J gene end by 0 bases; junction bases not matched to a gene: 7.

V usage is TRBV29-1 and J usage is TRBJ2-7; perhaps TRBD2 as D (6 bases). Per germline, CDR1 SQVTM and CDR2 ANQGSEA. Trimming pared 5 bases from V and 4 bases from J, leaving 12 bases between. The CDR3 spans 12 residues. The chain's CDR3 is CSVRGKGYEQYF. The CDR3 DNA is TGCAGCGTTCGCGGGAAGGGTTACGAGCAGTACTTC.

V and J are TRBV19 and TRBJ2-1; tentative D call: TRBD2 (7 bases). The CDR3 runs 15 residues. V was shortened by 5 bases and J by 2 bases, with 13 bases between the two germline ends. The germline V gene has CDR1 LNHDA and CDR2 SQIVND (reference sequence). The CDR3 DNA reads as TGTGCCAGTAGTGGGGGCGGGAGTACCTACAATGAGCAGTTCTTC. Protein sequence: CASSGGGSTYNEQFF.

This chain connects TRBV7-9 to TRBJ2-5; the D is unclear. V lost 1 base to trimming and J lost 5 bases, with 14 bases between them. The V gene's germline CDR1 is SEHNR and CDR2 FQNEAQ (reference sequence). The CDR3 contains 15 residues. Written as DNA, the CDR3 is TGTGCCAGCAGCTTAGGGCGGTCTCGGCCGGAGACCCAGTACTTC. Amino acids: CASSLGRSRPETQYF.

This chain joins TRBV11-1 and TRBJ2-1, with a possible D match to TRBD1 (5 bases). Deletions cut 1 base from V and 7 bases from J, with 14 bases between. The CDR3 spans 15 residues. Germline CDR1 is SGHAT and CDR2 is FQDESV (reference sequence). The CDR3 sequence: CASSLEMVRVNEQFF. CDR3 nucleotide sequence: TGTGCCAGCAGCTTAGAGATGGTCAGGGTAAATGAGCAGTTCTTC.

The chain recombines TRBV15 with TRBJ1-5; maybe TRBD1 (5 bases). V gave up 5 bases and J gave up 0 bases, with 20 bases separating them. The germline gives CDR1 LNHNV, CDR2 YYDKDF (reference sequence). This CDR3 has 18 residues. The CDR3 sequence is CATSRPFSGTSSNQPQHF. In nucleotides, the CDR3 is TGTGCCACCAGCCGCCCCTTCTCAGGGACTTCTAGCAATCAGCCCCAGCATTTT.

V and J are TRBV6-2 or TRBV6-3 and TRBJ2-1; 11 bases are a match to TRBD1. The CDR3 totals 16 residues. CDR1 MNHEY and CDR2 SVGEGT come from the germline V gene. J was trimmed by 5 bases and V by 5 bases; bases with no gene match: 8. The CDR3 sequence is CASSPDRGLIHNEQFF. The CDR3 DNA reads as TGTGCCAGCAGTCCGGACAGGGGGCTTATCCACAATGAGCAGTTCTTC.

V gene TRBV14 combines with J gene TRBJ2-1; the match to TRBD1 covers 7 bases. Germline V gene lookup returns CDR1 SGHDN and CDR2 FVKESK. This CDR3 has 15 amino acids. J lost 5 bases, V lost 2 bases, and 6 bases had no gene match. CDR3 amino acids: CASSQSLGQNNEQFF. The CDR3 DNA sequence: TGTGCCAGCAGCCAAAGCCTGGGACAGAACAATGAGCAGTTCTTC.

This clone was seen ten or more times. The chain carries TRBV7-2 and TRBJ1-1, with unresolved D. The CDR3 length is 14 residues. Germline V gene lookup returns CDR1 SGHTA and CDR2 FQGNSA. V was trimmed by 3 bases and J by 5 bases, leaving 13 bases between them. The CDR3 sequence: CASSFPGSTTEAFF. CDR3 nucleotides: TGTGCCAGCAGCTTTCCAGGCTCCACAACTGAAGCTTTCTTT.